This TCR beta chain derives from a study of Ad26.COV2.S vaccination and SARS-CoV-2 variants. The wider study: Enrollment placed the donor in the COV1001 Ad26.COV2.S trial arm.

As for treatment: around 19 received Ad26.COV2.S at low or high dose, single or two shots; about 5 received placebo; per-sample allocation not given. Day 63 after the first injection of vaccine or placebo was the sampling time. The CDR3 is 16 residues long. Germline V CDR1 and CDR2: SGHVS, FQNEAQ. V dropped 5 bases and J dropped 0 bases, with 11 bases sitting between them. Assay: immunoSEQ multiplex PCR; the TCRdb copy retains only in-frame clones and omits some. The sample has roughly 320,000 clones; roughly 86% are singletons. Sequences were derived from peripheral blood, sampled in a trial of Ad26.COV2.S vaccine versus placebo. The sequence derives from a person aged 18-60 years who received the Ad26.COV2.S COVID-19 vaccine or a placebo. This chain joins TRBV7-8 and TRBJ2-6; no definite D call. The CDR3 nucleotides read TGTGCCAGCAGCATTCAGGCCTACTCTGGGGCCAACGTCCTGACTTTC. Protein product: CASSIQAYSGANVLTF.